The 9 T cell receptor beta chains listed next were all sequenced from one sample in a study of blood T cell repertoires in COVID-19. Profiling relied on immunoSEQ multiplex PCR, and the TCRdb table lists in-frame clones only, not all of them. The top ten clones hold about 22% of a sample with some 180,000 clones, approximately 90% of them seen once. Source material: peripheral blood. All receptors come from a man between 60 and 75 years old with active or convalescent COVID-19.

CDR3 loop: CASRPSQGAGNEQFF. CDR3 nucleotide sequence: TGCGCCAGCAGACCATCACAGGGGGCGGGGAATGAGCAGTTCTTC. The chain uses TRBV4-1 and TRBJ2-1; 9 nucleotides line up with TRBD1. The CDR3 contains 15 residues. The germline gives CDR1 MGHRA, CDR2 YSYEKL. The ends lost 6 bases at V and 7 bases at J; junction bases unmatched: 10.

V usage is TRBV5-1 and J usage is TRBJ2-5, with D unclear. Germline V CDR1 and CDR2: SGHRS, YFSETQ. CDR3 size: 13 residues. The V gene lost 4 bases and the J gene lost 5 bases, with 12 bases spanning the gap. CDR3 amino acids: CASSANYGETQYF. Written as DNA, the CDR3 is TGCGCCAGCAGCGCGAATTACGGGGAGACCCAGTACTTC.

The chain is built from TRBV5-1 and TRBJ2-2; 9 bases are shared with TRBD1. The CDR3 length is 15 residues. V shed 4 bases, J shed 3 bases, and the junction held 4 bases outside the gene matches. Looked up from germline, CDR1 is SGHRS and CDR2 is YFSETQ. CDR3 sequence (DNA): TGCGCCAGCAGCCCCGGGACAGGGTACACCGGGGAGCTGTTTTTT. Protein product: CASSPGTGYTGELFF.

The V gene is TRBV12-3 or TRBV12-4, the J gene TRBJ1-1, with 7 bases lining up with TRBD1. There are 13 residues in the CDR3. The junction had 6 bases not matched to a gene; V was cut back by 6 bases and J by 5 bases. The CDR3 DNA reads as TGTGCCAGCAGACAGGGGTGGGGTACTGAAGCTTTCTTT. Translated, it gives CASRQGWGTEAFF.

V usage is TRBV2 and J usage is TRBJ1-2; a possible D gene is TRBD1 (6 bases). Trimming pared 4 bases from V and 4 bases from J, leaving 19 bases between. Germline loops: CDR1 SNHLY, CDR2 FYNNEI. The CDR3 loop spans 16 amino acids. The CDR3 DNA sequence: TGTGCCAGCAGTGGAGCTCGGGGGGGCGCACCCTATGGCTACACCTTC. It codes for CASSGARGGAPYGYTF.

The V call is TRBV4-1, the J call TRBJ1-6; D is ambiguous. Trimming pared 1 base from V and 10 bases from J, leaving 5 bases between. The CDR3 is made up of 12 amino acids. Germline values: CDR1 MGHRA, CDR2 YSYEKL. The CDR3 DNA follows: TGCGCCAGCAGCCAAGGAGGCTCACCCCTCCACTTT. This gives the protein CASSQGGSPLHF.

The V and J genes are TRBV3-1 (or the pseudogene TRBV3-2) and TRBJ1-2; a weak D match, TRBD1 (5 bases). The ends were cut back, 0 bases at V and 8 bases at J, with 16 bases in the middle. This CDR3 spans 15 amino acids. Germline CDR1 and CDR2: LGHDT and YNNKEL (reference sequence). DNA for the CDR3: TGTGCCAGCAGCCAAGATATTGGGGCGTTCTGGGGCTACACCTTC. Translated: CASSQDIGAFWGYTF.

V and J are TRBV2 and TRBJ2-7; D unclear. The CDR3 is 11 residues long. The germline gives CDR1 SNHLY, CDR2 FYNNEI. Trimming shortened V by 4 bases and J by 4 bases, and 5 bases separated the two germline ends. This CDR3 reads CASSGEYEQYF. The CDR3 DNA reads TGTGCCAGCAGTGGTGAGTACGAGCAGTACTTC.

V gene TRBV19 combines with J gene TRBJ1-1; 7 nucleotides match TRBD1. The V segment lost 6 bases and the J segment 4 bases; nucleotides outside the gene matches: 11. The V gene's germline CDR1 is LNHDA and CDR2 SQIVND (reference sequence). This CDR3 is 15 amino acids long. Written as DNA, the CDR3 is TGTGCCAGTAGAACCACAGGGGTAGGTAGCACTGAAGCTTTCTTT. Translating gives CASRTTGVGSTEAFF.